This T cell receptor (beta chain) was captured in a study of early T cells in non-severe SARS-CoV-2 infection. Study-wide background: The authors sequenced bulk RNA from unsorted whole blood, leaving chains unpaired. Study-level findings and limits: Matching against VDJdb likely underestimated virus-specific expansions, favoring anti-spike CD8.

CDR1 and CDR2 from the germline V gene are MNHEY and SVGAGI. V gave up 2 bases and J gave up 0 bases, with 7 bases separating them. The CDR3 runs to 14 residues. Individual cDNA molecules each received unique molecular identifiers attached to them. TCRdb redid the calling of the 5' RACE reads with MiXCR, one entry per CDR3 protein. This table has approximately 79,000 distinct CDR3 sequences, 9.5% to 15% appearing once. This clonotype was observed a few times. What it binds is not known. J is TRBJ1-1 and V is TRBV6-5, with D perhaps TRBD1 (6 bases). The TCR comes from an adult who was a healthcare worker with PCR-confirmed SARS-CoV-2 infection or an uninfected control (not recorded which). Specimen: whole blood. CDR3 region: CASSYRDMNTEAFF. As DNA, the CDR3 is TGTGCCAGCAGTTACAGGGACATGAACACTGAAGCTTTCTTT.